This T cell receptor (beta chain) was recorded in a study of T cell clonotyping in hematopoietic cell transplantation. Findings and limits, study-wide: Higher Inverse Simpson Index values in graft donor and pretransplant recipient predicted broader posttransplant TCR diversity.

Assay: immunoSEQ multiplex PCR; the TCRdb copy retains only in-frame clones and omits some. In the table there are roughly 44,000 clones, 95% of which are singletons. Worth noting for this clone: Its target is not known.

The CDR3 sequence is 14 residues long. J was trimmed by 3 bases and V by 0 bases; bases with no gene match: 4. Germline CDR1 is GTSNPN and CDR2 is SVGIG (reference sequence). The sequence derives from a man aged 25-45 years in good health. Some clones in this sample may be carry-over from other donors' samples. V usage is TRBV30 and J usage is TRBJ1-2, with TRBD1 matching 7 bases. Sequencing input: peripheral blood mononuclear cells. CDR3 nucleotides: TGTGCCTGGAGTGTACCGGGACAGCACTATGGCTACACCTTC. It translates to CAWSVPGQHYGYTF.